The 9 T cell receptor beta chains reported below all come from one sample, sequenced in a study of T cells after yellow fever vaccination. TCRdb redid the calling of the 5' RACE reads with MiXCR, one entry per CDR3 protein. The sample gives around 100,000 distinct CDR3 sequences, more than 7.5% of which show up once; 25% is in the top ten. The sequenced sample was CD8+ T cells sorted from PBMCs, obtained 45 days after the yellow fever booster vaccination. The receptors come from a man aged 25 to 40 who received the YFV17D yellow fever vaccine.

There are a few counts of this clonotype. J is TRBJ1-5 and V is TRBV30, with a weak D call TRBD1 (5 bases). CDR1 GTSNPN and CDR2 SVGIG come from the germline V gene (reference sequence). The germline V and J ends were trimmed by 4 bases and 0 bases, with 7 bases remaining between them. The CDR3 length is 13 residues. The CDR3 DNA reads as TGTGCCTGGACCGGGACTAGCAATCAGCCCCAGCATTTT. Its protein product is CAWTGTSNQPQHF.

This clonotype showed up just a few times. The chain recombines TRBV20-1 with TRBJ2-2, with TRBD1 matching 10 bases. Germline V gene lookup returns CDR1 DFQATT and CDR2 SNEGSKA (reference sequence). This CDR3 comprises 16 residues. The ends lost 6 bases at V and 3 bases at J; junction bases unmatched: 10. The CDR3 bases are TGCAGTGCCATAGACAGGGGGCGGGAGGACACCGGGGAGCTGTTTTTT. It is translated as CSAIDRGREDTGELFF.

This clonotype was detected many times. V is TRBV15 and J is TRBJ2-1; D is uncertain. The CDR3 has 15 amino acids. Germline-derived CDR1 and CDR2 are LNHNV and YYDKDF (reference sequence). Deletions cut 5 bases from V and 0 bases from J, with 11 bases between. The CDR3, as DNA: TGTGCCACCAGCTTGGACCCGAGCTCCTACAATGAGCAGTTCTTC. This encodes CATSLDPSSYNEQFF. The complete variable domain, with remaining parts taken from reference TRBV15 and TRBJ2-1, reads DAMVIQNPRYQVTQFGKPVTLSCSQTLNHNVMYWYQQKSSQAPKLLFHYYDKDFNNEADTPDNFQSRRPNTSFCFLDIRSPGLGDTAMYLCATSLDPSSYNEQFFGPGTRLTVL.

J is TRBJ2-7 and V is TRBV27; 14 bases line up with TRBD2. Germline loops: CDR1 MNHEY, CDR2 SMNVEV (reference sequence). V shed 6 bases and J 6 bases; nucleotides not matched to a gene: 1. The CDR3 has 13 amino acids. The CDR3, as DNA: TGTGCCAGCAGGGGGACTAGCGGGAGCGAGCAGTACTTC. It encodes CASRGTSGSEQYF.

This clonotype was recorded a few times. The chain is built from TRBV12-3 or TRBV12-4 and TRBJ2-7; D unresolved. V was pared by 4 bases and J by 3 bases, with 16 bases between. The CDR3 has 15 residues. The CDR3 reads CASSSPQALNYEQYF. The CDR3 nucleotides read TGTGCCAGCAGTTCTCCTCAGGCGTTAAACTACGAGCAGTACTTC.

In its sample, this clonotype was seen many times. The chain links TRBV12-3 or TRBV12-4 to TRBJ2-5; D gene ambiguous. V was pared by 3 bases and J by 4 bases, with 6 bases between. The CDR3 is 12 residues long. Here the CDR3 DNA reads TGTGCCAGCAGTTTTGGCTCAGAGACCCAGTACTTC. Protein: CASSFGSETQYF.

This clonotype occurred many times. V is TRBV6-1 and J is TRBJ1-6; D is uncertain. V was pared by 6 bases and J by 0 bases, with 12 bases between. Germline V gene lookup returns CDR1 MNHNS and CDR2 SASEGT. This CDR3 is 16 amino acids long. CDR3 sequence (DNA): TGTGCCAGCAGCCGGTCGGAGAGCTCCTATAATTCACCCCTCCACTTT. Its translation: CASSRSESSYNSPLHF.

This clonotype was seen repeatedly, ten times or more. V gene TRBV20-1 combines with J gene TRBJ2-7, with D possibly being TRBD1 or TRBD2 (6 bases each). CDR3 size: 14 residues. Per the germline V gene, CDR1 is DFQATT and CDR2 is SNEGSKA (reference sequence). Trimming left V 3 bases short and J 1 base short, with 13 bases between. As DNA, the CDR3 is TGCAGTGCTAGGGAAGGGGGACTTTCCTACGAGCAGTACTTC. Residues: CSAREGGLSYEQYF.

Ten or more counts support this clonotype. This chain connects TRBV6-1 to TRBJ2-5; the D gene is possibly TRBD1 (5 bases). The CDR3 totals 16 residues. Germline V gene sequence: CDR1 MNHNS, CDR2 SASEGT. With 6 bases removed from V and 5 bases from J, the gap between germline ends came to 22 bases. This CDR3 reads CASSPPPGNPPETQYF. The CDR3 DNA reads TGTGCCAGCAGCCCCCCCCCAGGGAACCCCCCTGAGACCCAGTACTTC.